The 23 T cell receptor beta chains presented below share a single source sample, sequenced in a study of blood T cell repertoires in COVID-19. Data came from immunoSEQ multiplex PCR; TCRdb stores just in-frame clones and leaves some out. The sample has around 150,000 clones; roughly 93% are singletons. Sequencing was performed on peripheral blood. These receptors all stem from a man between 18 and 35 years old with acute or convalescent COVID-19.

Points on this clone: The sample contains more than one DNA sequence encoding this CDR3. This rearrangement joins TRBV7-9 to TRBJ1-5; D remains ambiguous. The V end lost 5 bases, the J end lost 7 bases, and 12 bases lay between the germline ends. This CDR3 has 13 residues. CDR1 and CDR2 (germline): SEHNR, FQNEAQ (reference sequence). As DNA, the CDR3 is TGTGCCAGCAGCCCCGAGGGTGGCCAGCCCCAGCATTTT. Encoded protein: CASSPEGGQPQHF.

The CDR3 nucleotides are TGTGCCAGCCGGGACAGGGGCTCCTACGAGCAGTACTTC. Its protein product is CASRDRGSYEQYF. V usage is TRBV12-3 or TRBV12-4 and J usage is TRBJ2-7; 10 bases agree with TRBD1. J was trimmed by 0 bases and V by 8 bases; bases with no gene match: 1. The CDR3 is 13 amino acids.

Concerning this clone: This sample also contains other DNA sequences that code for the same CDR3. The V gene is TRBV6-5, the J gene TRBJ1-2; tentatively, D is TRBD1 (5 bases). Trimming shortened V by 6 bases and J by 8 bases, and 16 bases separated the two germline ends. The V gene's germline CDR1 is MNHEY and CDR2 SVGAGI. The CDR3 covers 13 residues. The CDR3 protein is CASRPQGRRGYTF. CDR3 DNA sequence: TGTGCCAGCAGACCCCAGGGTAGACGGGGCTACACCTTC.

The rearrangement uses TRBV19 and TRBJ2-1, with D possibly matching TRBD1 (7 bases). The germline gives CDR1 LNHDA, CDR2 SQIVND (reference sequence). V dropped 3 bases and J dropped 6 bases, with 12 bases sitting between them. This CDR3 contains 14 residues. Here the CDR3 DNA reads TGTGCCAGTAGTATGGCAGGGGGAGGCAATGAGCAGTTCTTC. It codes for CASSMAGGGNEQFF.

This chain links TRBV7-9 with TRBJ1-1, with D maybe TRBD1 (5 bases). CDR1 and CDR2 from the germline V gene are SEHNR and FQNEAQ (reference sequence). The CDR3 length is 12 residues. V lost 5 bases and J lost 3, with 7 bases in between. CDR3 in amino acids: CASSPGDTEAFF. CDR3 nucleotides: TGTGCCAGCAGCCCGGGGGACACTGAAGCTTTCTTT.

The chain is built from TRBV29-1 and TRBJ1-2; 7 bases are a match to TRBD1. Germline V gene sequence: CDR1 SQVTM, CDR2 ANQGSEA. J was trimmed by 4 bases and V by 1 base; bases with no gene match: 6. This CDR3 spans 14 amino acids. In nucleotides, the CDR3 is TGCAGCGTTGAAGGTGGGGACAGCGGCTATGGCTACACCTTC. Its protein is CSVEGGDSGYGYTF.

The rearrangement joins TRBV5-4 to TRBJ1-1, with 7 positions matching TRBD1. Germline V gene lookup returns CDR1 SGHNT and CDR2 YYREEE (reference sequence). Germline trimming cut 0 bases from V and 0 bases from J; bases unmatched to any gene: 2. CDR3 length: 15 residues. The CDR3 bases are TGTGCCAGCAGCTTGGGGGGACAGTTGAACACTGAAGCTTTCTTT. It translates to CASSLGGQLNTEAFF.

The chain's CDR3 is CASSPRTGPYTGANVLTF. CDR3 DNA: TGCGCCAGCAGTCCTAGGACAGGCCCTTATACTGGGGCCAACGTCCTGACTTTC. The rearrangement links TRBV10-2 to TRBJ2-6; 7 bases map to TRBD1. The CDR3 totals 18 residues. CDR1 and CDR2 (germline): WSHSY, SAAADI. J gave up 2 bases and V 5 bases, and 12 bases lay outside the gene matches.

The chain couples TRBV11-2 to TRBJ1-1; TRBD1 matches at 8 bases. The trim removed 0 bases at V and 5 bases at J, leaving 11 bases unmatched. The CDR3 length is 17 residues. The germline gives CDR1 SGHAT, CDR2 FQNNGV. This chain's CDR3 is CASSLDKESTGGTEAFF. Here the CDR3 DNA reads TGTGCCAGCAGCTTAGATAAGGAAAGCACAGGGGGGACTGAAGCTTTCTTT.

J is TRBJ2-1 and V is TRBV7-6, with 9 positions matching TRBD2. Germline V gene lookup returns CDR1 SGHVS and CDR2 FNYEAQ. Trimming at V came to 1 base and at J to 4 bases, leaving 5 bases not matched to a gene. This CDR3 is 16 amino acids long. The CDR3, as DNA: TGTGCCAGCAGCTTAGTTAGCGGGAGCGGGTACAATGAGCAGTTCTTC. Amino acids: CASSLVSGSGYNEQFF.

The genes are TRBV9 and TRBJ1-1, with 7 bases matching TRBD1. The CDR3 has 17 residues. V was clipped by 0 bases and J by 5 bases; unmatched bases: 13. The germline CDR1 and CDR2 sequences are SGDLS and YYNGEE. Written as DNA, the CDR3 is TGTGCCAGCAGCGTAGAGGGACTAGCCCCAGGGGGGACTGAAGCTTTCTTT. Translating gives CASSVEGLAPGGTEAFF.

The chain has TRBV24-1 and TRBJ1-2; TRBD1 might be the D (6 bases). CDR1 and CDR2 (germline): KGHDR, SFDVKD. The CDR3 extends over 14 amino acids. V gave up 3 bases and J gave up 4 bases, with 11 bases separating them. The CDR3: CATSDVGQPYGYTF. CDR3 coding DNA: TGTGCCACCAGTGATGTCGGACAGCCCTATGGCTACACCTTC.

The chain uses TRBV5-1 and TRBJ1-5; the D is unclear. Trimming pared 0 bases from V and 5 bases from J, leaving 6 bases between. Germline-derived CDR1 and CDR2 are SGHRS and YFSETQ. CDR3 length: 13 amino acids. The CDR3 sequence: CASSLERDQPQHF. CDR3 nucleotide sequence: TGCGCCAGCAGCTTGGAGAGGGATCAGCCCCAGCATTTT.

V gene TRBV19 combines with J gene TRBJ1-1, with 8 bases lining up with TRBD1. The CDR3 sequence is 16 residues long. Germline CDR1 and CDR2: LNHDA and SQIVND (reference sequence). V dropped 6 bases and J dropped 5; count of bases not matched to a gene: 14. CDR3 sequence: CASRRSTGVIGTEAFF. CDR3 DNA sequence: TGTGCCAGTAGGAGGTCGACAGGGGTAATCGGAACTGAAGCTTTCTTT.

This sequence joins TRBV5-1 and TRBJ1-4, with TRBD1 matching 12 bases. Looked up from germline, CDR1 is SGHRS and CDR2 is YFSETQ. Unmatched junction bases numbered 4, after V lost 5 bases and J lost 8 bases. The CDR3 covers 14 residues. This CDR3 is CASSGTGGREKLFF. CDR3 DNA sequence: TGCGCCAGCAGTGGGACAGGGGGCAGGGAAAAACTGTTTTTT.

The chain employs TRBV5-4 and TRBJ2-1, with TRBD2 identical over 8 bases. CDR3 size: 16 residues. Looked up from germline, CDR1 is SGHNT and CDR2 is YYREEE (reference sequence). V dropped 4 bases and J dropped 0; count of bases not matched to a gene: 6. The CDR3 here is CASSPQSGSSYNEQFF. For the CDR3, the DNA is TGTGCCAGCAGCCCGCAGAGCGGGAGCTCCTACAATGAGCAGTTCTTC.

On this clone: The junction does not match germline at one end; this may be a read error. This chain links TRBV5-1 with TRBJ1-1; no definite D call. This CDR3 spans 14 amino acids. Looked up from germline, CDR1 is SGHRS and CDR2 is YFSETQ. The CDR3 nucleotides are TGCGCCAGCAGCCCGAGGGAGGGCCTTAAGGGCGAGATCTTT. This codes for CASSPREGLKGEIF.

This chain joins TRBV15 and TRBJ2-3, with D possibly matching TRBD1 (5 bases). V lost 4 bases and J lost 6, with 11 bases in between. Germline V gene sequence: CDR1 LNHNV, CDR2 YYDKDF (reference sequence). The CDR3 has 13 amino acids. Here the CDR3 reads CATSIRVRDTQYF. CDR3 nucleotides: TGTGCCACCAGCATCAGGGTCAGGGATACGCAGTATTTT.

V usage is TRBV2 and J usage is TRBJ1-1; a weak D match, TRBD1 (6 bases). V was cut by 3 bases and J by 0 bases, with 11 bases left in between. The CDR3 consists of 15 residues. Germline V lookup: CDR1 SNHLY, CDR2 FYNNEI. The CDR3 DNA reads TGTGCCAGCAGTGACCCCGGGACATTGAACACTGAAGCTTTCTTT. Encoded protein: CASSDPGTLNTEAFF.

J is TRBJ2-3 and V is TRBV7-2; 7 bases agree with TRBD2. The CDR3 spans 15 residues. Losses at the gene ends were 5 bases for V and 0 bases for J; bases not matched to a gene: 5. CDR1 SGHTA and CDR2 FQGNSA come from the germline V gene. The CDR3 loop is CASSAPSGSTDTQYF. CDR3 coding DNA: TGTGCCAGCAGCGCACCTAGCGGTAGCACAGATACGCAGTATTTT.

The rearrangement joins TRBV5-4 to TRBJ1-2; D is ambiguous. V was cut by 1 base and J by 1 base, with 5 bases left in between. The CDR3 runs to 13 residues. The germline V gene has CDR1 SGHNT and CDR2 YYREEE (reference sequence). The CDR3 loop is CASSLTDNYGYTF. CDR3 sequence (DNA): TGTGCCAGCAGCTTGACTGATAACTATGGCTACACCTTC. Full variable domain (rest looked up from reference TRBV5-4 and TRBJ1-2): ETGVTQSPTHLIKTRGQQVTLRCSSQSGHNTVSWYQQALGQGPQFIFQYYREEENGRGNFPPRFSGLQFPNYSSELNVNALELDDSALYLCASSLTDNYGYTFGSGTRLTVV.

In DNA, the CDR3 is TGTGCCACCAGTAGGGAGTCCTACAATGAGCAGTTCTTC. Amino acids: CATSRESYNEQFF. The chain employs TRBV24-1 and TRBJ2-1; the D gene is possibly TRBD2 (5 bases). This CDR3 is 13 amino acids long. Germline V gene data show CDR1 as KGHDR and CDR2 as SFDVKD. V lost 6 bases and J 1 base, leaving 6 bases between the germline ends.

This chain links TRBV6-5 with TRBJ2-7; unclear D gene. CDR3 length: 13 residues. Germline CDR1 MNHEY, CDR2 SVGAGI. The V end lost 8 bases, the J end lost 2 bases, and 13 bases lay between the germline ends. Here the CDR3 DNA reads TGTGCCAGCTGGTCAACTACCACCTACGAGCAGTACTTC. It specifies CASWSTTTYEQYF.